This entry lists 10 T cell receptor beta chains sequenced from one sample in a study of blood T cell repertoires in COVID-19. Only in-frame clones appear in the TCRdb table, and some are missing; sequencing was by immunoSEQ multiplex PCR. The data contain fewer than 250,000 clones, about four fifths of them singletons. Sequences were obtained from peripheral blood. The receptor set was obtained from a woman between 45 and 65 years old with acute or convalescent COVID-19.

The chain uses TRBV3-1 (or the pseudogene TRBV3-2) and TRBJ1-1, with D possibly TRBD1 on 5 matching bases. Looked up from germline, CDR1 is LGHDT and CDR2 is YNNKEL (reference sequence). V was clipped by 4 bases and J by 1 base, with 10 bases between them. CDR3 length: 14 amino acids. CDR3 nucleotides: TGTGCCAGCAGCCTCAGACAGCGGAACACTGAAGCTTTCTTT. Translation gives CASSLRQRNTEAFF.

CDR3 in DNA: TGTGCCAGCAGCCAGACTCCGGGACTAGCGGGAGAGAGCTCCTACAATGAGCAGTTCTTC. Residues: CASSQTPGLAGESSYNEQFF. The rearrangement joins TRBV3-1 (or the pseudogene TRBV3-2) to TRBJ2-1; 14 bases align to TRBD2. The CDR3 contains 20 residues. After removal of 3 bases from V and 0 bases from J, the junction contained 10 bases not matched to a gene. Germline loops: CDR1 LGHDT, CDR2 YNNKEL (reference sequence).

This clone was observed many times. The chain employs TRBV19 and TRBJ1-4; 8 bases are a match to TRBD1. CDR3 size: 17 residues. In germline, CDR1 is LNHDA, CDR2 SQIVND (reference sequence). J lost 0 bases, V lost 1 base, and 4 bases had no gene match. The CDR3 DNA sequence: TGTGCCAGTAGTATAGGGGACAGGATTGCAACTAATGAAAAACTGTTTTTT. The encoded protein is CASSIGDRIATNEKLFF.

V usage is TRBV30 and J usage is TRBJ2-3; TRBD1 is a possible D gene (6 bases). Germline V gene data show CDR1 as GTSNPN and CDR2 as SVGIG (reference sequence). V was shortened by 5 bases and J by 4 bases, with 16 bases between the two germline ends. The CDR3 spans 14 residues. In DNA form, the CDR3 reads TGTGCCTGGGGGGGCCCCAGGGGATCAGATACGCAGTATTTT. It yields the protein CAWGGPRGSDTQYF.

V gene TRBV5-1 combines with J gene TRBJ1-1; TRBD1 matches 9 bases. Looked up from germline, CDR1 is SGHRS and CDR2 is YFSETQ. The length of the CDR3 is 14 residues. After removal of 3 bases from V and 3 bases from J, the junction contained 3 bases not matched to a gene. CDR3 in amino acids: CASSSGQGYTEAFF. CDR3 in DNA: TGCGCCAGCAGCTCGGGACAGGGTTACACTGAAGCTTTCTTT.

CDR3 protein: CASSAGDRDFYEQYF. The CDR3 DNA reads TGCGCCAGCAGTGCTGGGGACAGGGATTTCTACGAGCAGTACTTC. V gene TRBV10-1 combines with J gene TRBJ2-7; 9 positions match TRBD1. The germline CDR1 and CDR2 sequences are WNHNN and SYGVQD (reference sequence). Trimming took 4 bases from V and 3 from J; bases not matched to a gene: 7. The CDR3 length is 15 residues.

The chain joins TRBV18 to TRBJ1-5; 7 nucleotides agree with TRBD1. The CDR3 spans 15 residues. The germline CDR1 and CDR2 sequences are KGHSH and LQKENI. The ends lost 5 bases at V and 0 bases at J; junction bases unmatched: 4. The CDR3 nucleotides read TGTGCCAGCTCATCGGGACAGTCTAGCAATCAGCCCCAGCATTTT. Encoded protein: CASSSGQSSNQPQHF.

This clone showed up just once. The V gene is TRBV29-1, the J gene TRBJ1-2; D uncertain. Trimming cost V 6 bases and J 6 bases, with 11 bases left between them. The CDR3 totals 11 residues. Germline assignment: CDR1 SQVTM and CDR2 ANQGSEA. DNA of the CDR3: TGCAGCGTCCCCGTAAATAATGGCTACACCTTC. Encoded protein: CSVPVNNGYTF.

V is TRBV25-1 and J is TRBJ1-4; no definite D call. Germline CDR1 MGHDK, CDR2 SYGVNS. Trimming left V 6 bases short and J 7 bases short, with 9 bases between. CDR3 size: 12 residues. CDR3 sequence: CASSVLGEKLFF. Written as DNA, the CDR3 is TGTGCCAGCAGCGTCCTCGGTGAAAAACTGTTTTTT.

The rearrangement joins TRBV19 to TRBJ2-2; the D is unclear. V was cut by 3 bases and J by 5 bases, with 16 bases left in between. The CDR3 extends over 16 amino acids. Per germline, CDR1 LNHDA and CDR2 SQIVND (reference sequence). The CDR3 DNA is TGTGCCAGTAGTATTGGGCCTCCAGGTGATACCGGGGAGCTGTTTTTT. This encodes CASSIGPPGDTGELFF.